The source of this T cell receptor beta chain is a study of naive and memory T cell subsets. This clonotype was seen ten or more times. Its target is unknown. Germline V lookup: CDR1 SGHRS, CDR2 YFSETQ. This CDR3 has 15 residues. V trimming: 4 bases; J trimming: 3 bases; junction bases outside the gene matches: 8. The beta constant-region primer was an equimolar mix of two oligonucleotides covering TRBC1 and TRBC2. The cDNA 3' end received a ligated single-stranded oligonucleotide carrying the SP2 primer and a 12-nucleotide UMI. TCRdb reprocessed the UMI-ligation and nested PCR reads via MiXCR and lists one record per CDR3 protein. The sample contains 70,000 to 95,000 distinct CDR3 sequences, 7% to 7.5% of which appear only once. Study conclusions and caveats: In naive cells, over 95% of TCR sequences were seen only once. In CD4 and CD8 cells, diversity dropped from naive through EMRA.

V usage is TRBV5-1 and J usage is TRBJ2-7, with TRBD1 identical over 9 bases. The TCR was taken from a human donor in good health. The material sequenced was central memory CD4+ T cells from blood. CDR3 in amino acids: CASSPGTGIIYEQYF. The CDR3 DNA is TGCGCCAGCAGCCCCGGGACAGGGATAATCTACGAGCAGTACTTC.